These 21 T cell receptor beta chains share one sample of origin, sequenced in a study of T cells in Graves' hyperthyroidism and ophthalmopathy. It was RNA transcripts that yielded the amplified TCR beta CDR3 regions. HTBI primers were used for first-round RT-PCR of the TCR CDR3. TCRdb re-called the multiplex PCR reads with MiXCR, one entry per CDR3 protein. In the table there are around 450,000 distinct CDR3 sequences, around 13% of which are singletons. Sequencing input: blood. These receptors all stem from a woman younger than 30 with Graves' hyperthyroidism.

The table lists this clonotype with many counts. V is TRBV20-1 and J is TRBJ2-1; no reliable D call. This CDR3 has 12 amino acids. Germline V gives CDR1 DFQATT, CDR2 SNEGSKA (reference sequence). Trimming left V 1 base short and J 9 bases short, with 10 bases between. CDR3 in amino acids: CSARGDGFEQFF. In DNA, the CDR3 is TGCAGTGCTAGAGGAGACGGCTTTGAGCAGTTCTTC.

This rearrangement joins TRBV28 to TRBJ1-5; D possibly corresponds to TRBD1 (5 bases). With 11 bases removed from V and 6 bases from J, the gap between germline ends came to 20 bases. CDR3 length: 14 amino acids. Germline values: CDR1 MDHEN, CDR2 SYDVKM. The CDR3 DNA follows: TGTGCCGGCACGGGGCCTCTCGGGATTCAGCCCCAGCATTTT. Translated: CAGTGPLGIQPQHF.

This clonotype has a count of ten or more. The chain couples TRBV30 to TRBJ1-5; 8 bases align to TRBD1. Germline trimming cut 2 bases from V and 6 bases from J; bases unmatched to any gene: 9. Germline assignment: CDR1 GTSNPN and CDR2 SVGIG (reference sequence). CDR3 length: 15 residues. The CDR3 spells CAWSLTTGAGQPQHF. CDR3 nucleotides: TGTGCCTGGAGTTTGACGACAGGGGCGGGTCAGCCCCAGCATTTT.

This clonotype was observed at least ten times. The chain has TRBV3-1 and TRBJ1-1; no clear D gene. The V gene lost 0 bases and the J gene lost 4 bases, with 15 bases spanning the gap. The CDR3 spans 16 residues. Germline V gene sequence: CDR1 LGHDT, CDR2 YNNKEL (reference sequence). The CDR3 sequence is CASSQESPIAGTEAFF. CDR3 coding DNA: TGTGCCAGCAGCCAAGAATCGCCTATCGCGGGCACTGAAGCTTTCTTT.

The chain carries TRBV27 and TRBJ1-6; possible D gene TRBD1, 5 bases. Looked up from germline, CDR1 is MNHEY and CDR2 is SMNVEV (reference sequence). The CDR3 sequence is 15 residues long. The V end lost 4 bases, the J end lost 7 bases, and 14 bases lay between the germline ends. The CDR3 DNA follows: TGTGCCAGCAGTTCAGATCCTTGGGGGAATTCACCCCTCCACTTT. Its protein product is CASSSDPWGNSPLHF.

This clonotype was seen a handful of times. Just one base apart from a much larger clone, this may be a read error. The rearrangement joins TRBV9 to TRBJ2-7, with D maybe TRBD2 (5 bases). CDR1 is SGDLS and CDR2 is YYNGEE in the germline V gene. This CDR3 has 14 residues. The V gene lost 4 bases and the J gene lost 6 bases, with 17 bases spanning the gap. The DNA of the CDR3 is TGTGCCAGCAGCCTCGGACTGACCGACTCCGAGCAGTACTTC. It is translated as CASSLGLTDSEQYF.

Comments on this clonotype: A much more abundant neighbour one base away suggests this may be a read error. The chain uses TRBV7-8 and TRBJ2-3; possible D gene TRBD2, 6 bases. Trimming left V 1 base short and J 4 bases short, with 15 bases between. CDR1 is SGHVS, CDR2 FQNEAQ, per germline. The CDR3 length is 16 residues. CDR3 coding DNA: TGTGCCAGCAGCTTAGGGAGTAGCGGTCGCGCAGATACGCAGTATTTT. Its protein is CASSLGSSGRADTQYF.

The table lists this clonotype with many counts. The chain combines TRBV6-1 with TRBJ1-2, with 8 bases fitting TRBD1. CDR3 length: 14 amino acids. Germline CDR1 reads MNHNS; CDR2 reads SASEGT. V dropped 3 bases and J dropped 3; count of bases not matched to a gene: 3. For the CDR3, the DNA is TGTGCCAGCAGTGACCCGACAGGGGACTATGGCTACACCTTC. It encodes CASSDPTGDYGYTF.

The chain uses TRBV3-1 and TRBJ1-5, with D perhaps TRBD1 (5 bases). There are 14 residues in the CDR3. CDR1 LGHDT and CDR2 YNNKEL come from the germline V gene (reference sequence). V was clipped by 2 bases and J by 5 bases, with 10 bases between them. The CDR3 DNA is TGTGCCAGCAGCCAACAGGGTAAAGATCAGCCCCAGCATTTT. Protein product: CASSQQGKDQPQHF.

The chain recombines TRBV20-1 with TRBJ1-1; D is unclear. CDR1 and CDR2 from the germline V gene are DFQATT and SNEGSKA (reference sequence). The V and J ends lost 2 bases and 0 bases respectively, with 7 bases between them. CDR3 size: 13 residues. CDR3 in DNA: TGCAGTGCTAGATCCCCGCTGAACACTGAAGCTTTCTTT. Translation gives CSARSPLNTEAFF.

This clonotype was counted ten times or more. This chain connects TRBV7-2 to TRBJ2-5; D perhaps matches TRBD1 (5 bases). CDR1 SGHTA and CDR2 FQGNSA come from the germline V gene. The CDR3 covers 12 residues. With 1 base removed from V and 7 bases from J, the gap between germline ends came to 7 bases. In DNA form, the CDR3 reads TGTGCCAGCAGCTTAGAGGGGTGGACCCAGTACTTC. Translation: CASSLEGWTQYF.

This clonotype was recorded at least ten times. The rearrangement uses TRBV12-3 or TRBV12-4 and TRBJ1-1, with unresolved D. The CDR3 consists of 16 residues. Trimming cost V 4 bases and J 3 bases, with 18 bases left between them. In nucleotides, the CDR3 is TGTGCCAGCAGTTCCCCGCGGGGATGGGAGGACACTGAAGCTTTCTTT. It translates to CASSSPRGWEDTEAFF.

In its sample, this clonotype was seen many times. The gene calls are TRBV20-1 and TRBJ1-2; D might be TRBD1 (5 bases). CDR3 length: 12 residues. The V and J ends lost 0 bases and 8 bases respectively, with 10 bases between them. In germline, CDR1 is DFQATT, CDR2 SNEGSKA (reference sequence). CDR3 nucleotide sequence: TGCAGTGCTAGAGATTTGGGGGGAGGCTACACCTTC. Translation gives CSARDLGGGYTF.

A remark on this clonotype: A much larger clone sits a single nucleotide away, making a read error possible. Here the CDR3 reads CRAGDSTDTQYF. The CDR3, as DNA: TGCAGAGCGGGAGATAGCACAGATACGCAGTATTTT. The chain uses TRBV20-1 and TRBJ2-3; 8 nucleotides line up with TRBD2. This CDR3 spans 12 amino acids. Germline-derived CDR1 and CDR2 are DFQATT and SNEGSKA (reference sequence).

This clonotype was seen repeatedly, ten times or more. The chain carries TRBV20-1 and TRBJ2-1; TRBD2 agrees at 13 bases. CDR1 is DFQATT, CDR2 SNEGSKA, per germline (reference sequence). V gave up 2 bases and J gave up 4 bases; unmatched junction bases: 11. This CDR3 is built from 18 residues. The CDR3 nucleotides read TGCAGTGCTAGACCATTGGGGACTAGCGGGAAGAGATACAATGAGCAGTTCTTC. It specifies CSARPLGTSGKRYNEQFF.

This clonotype was recorded at least ten times. The chain has TRBV20-1 and TRBJ1-1; possible D gene TRBD1, 5 bases. The length of the CDR3 is 14 residues. V was cut by 1 base and J by 5 bases, with 14 bases left in between. The germline V gene has CDR1 DFQATT and CDR2 SNEGSKA (reference sequence). The CDR3 here is CSARVGGAGTEAFF. CDR3 DNA sequence: TGCAGTGCTAGAGTAGGCGGGGCGGGAACTGAAGCTTTCTTT.

Points on this clonotype: A clone one base away is much larger, so this may be a read error. Since the CDR3 does not end with the conserved phenylalanine or tryptophan, this likely comes from a read error. V is TRBV2 and J is TRBJ1-6; D gene unclear. With 11 bases removed from V and 6 bases from J, the gap between germline ends came to 11 bases. Per germline, CDR1 SNHLY and CDR2 FYNNEI. The CDR3 runs 12 residues. The CDR3 sequence is CAGGLGNSPLHL. The CDR3 nucleotides read TGTGCCGGAGGCCTGGGTAATTCACCCCTCCACCTT.

This clonotype was seen at least ten times. The gene calls are TRBV11-1 and TRBJ1-1; 10 bases are shared with TRBD1. Germline V gene lookup returns CDR1 SGHAT and CDR2 FQDESV (reference sequence). The CDR3 contains 14 residues. J gave up 3 bases and V 3 bases, and 1 base lay outside the gene matches. The CDR3 nucleotides read TGTGCCAGCAGCTTGGACAGGGGGGACACTGAAGCTTTCTTT. It codes for CASSLDRGDTEAFF.

This clonotype was recorded many times. The chain employs TRBV6-1 and TRBJ2-3; D unresolved. This CDR3 comprises 15 residues. Trimming removed 0 bases at V and 1 base at J, with 8 bases between. Germline V lookup: CDR1 MNHNS, CDR2 SASEGT. CDR3 sequence (DNA): TGTGCCAGCAGTGAAGCGACGGGTCGCACAGATACGCAGTATTTT. It encodes CASSEATGRTDTQYF.

This clonotype was seen repeatedly, ten times or more. V usage is TRBV7-2 and J usage is TRBJ2-1; TRBD1 agrees at 11 bases. The CDR3 covers 15 residues. With V trimmed by 3 bases and J by 7 bases, 5 bases remained unmatched. Per the germline V gene, CDR1 is SGHTA and CDR2 is FQGNSA. In DNA form, the CDR3 reads TGTGCCAGCAGCTTCGGACAGGGGGCGCAAAATGAGCAGTTCTTC. It specifies CASSFGQGAQNEQFF.

A remark on this clonotype: This CDR3 fails to terminate in the conserved phenylalanine or tryptophan, so it likely reflects a read error. CDR3 loop: CASSTDRGQSSYNEQFL. The CDR3 DNA sequence: TGTGCCAGTAGTACGGACAGGGGGCAGAGCTCCTACAATGAGCAGTTCCTC. The chain combines TRBV19 with TRBJ2-1, with 11 bases lining up with TRBD1. The CDR3 spans 17 residues. Germline V lookup: CDR1 LNHDA, CDR2 SQIVND (reference sequence). With 4 bases clipped from V and 0 bases from J, the junction kept 5 bases outside the gene matches.